This T cell receptor beta chain was profiled in a study of shared T cell receptors in the human thymus. Generated by immunoSEQ multiplex PCR, the TCRdb table keeps only in-frame clones and is missing some. The data show almost 550,000 clones, with 78% seen just once and about 0.013% held by the top ten. The CDR3 is made up of 15 amino acids. Germline CDR1 reads MNHNY; CDR2 reads SVGAGI (reference sequence). The ends were cut back, 4 bases at V and 2 bases at J, with 15 bases in the middle. The sample also formed part of further work on human thymus T cells. That study reports: Thymic material originated from resections removed in the course of corrective heart surgery.

The sequencing input was thymocytes. J is TRBJ2-7 and V is TRBV6-6; D might be TRBD2 (6 bases). The sequence was collected from a boy in the first two years of life with a congenital heart defect. In DNA, the CDR3 is TGTGCCAGCAGTTCCCTCTCTAGCGATCCCTACGAGCAGTACTTC. It is translated as CASSSLSSDPYEQYF.